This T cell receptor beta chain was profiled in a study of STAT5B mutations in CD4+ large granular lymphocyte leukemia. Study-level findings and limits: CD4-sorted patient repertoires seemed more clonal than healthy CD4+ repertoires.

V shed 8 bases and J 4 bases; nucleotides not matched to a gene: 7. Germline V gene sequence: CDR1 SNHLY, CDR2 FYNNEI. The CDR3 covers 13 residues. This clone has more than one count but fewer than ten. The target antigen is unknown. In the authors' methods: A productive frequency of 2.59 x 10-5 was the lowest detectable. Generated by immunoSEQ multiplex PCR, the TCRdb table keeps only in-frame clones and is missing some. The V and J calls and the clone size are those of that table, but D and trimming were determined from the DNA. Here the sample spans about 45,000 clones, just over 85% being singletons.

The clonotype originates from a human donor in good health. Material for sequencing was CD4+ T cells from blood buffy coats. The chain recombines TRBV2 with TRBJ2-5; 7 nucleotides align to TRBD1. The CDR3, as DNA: TGTGCCAGCGATGGGACAGAGGGAGAGACCCAGTACTTC. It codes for CASDGTEGETQYF. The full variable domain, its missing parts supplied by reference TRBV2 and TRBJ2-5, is EPEVTQTPSHQVTQMGQEVILRCVPISNHLYFYWYRQILGQKVEFLVSFYNNEISEKSEIFDDQFSVERPDGSNFTLKIRSTKLEDSAMYFCASDGTEGETQYFGPGTRLLVL.